This T cell receptor beta chain was retrieved from a study of cytomegalovirus exposure and HLA in healthy donors. Study observations and caveats: TCR beta V segments were, for the most part, productive about 87% or about 30% of the time in an earlier analysis. Most TCR sequences were uncommon, yet certain public TCRs appeared in many donors.

The CDR3 spans 15 residues. CDR1 and CDR2 (germline): SGDLS, YYNGEE. V was clipped by 4 bases and J by 5 bases; unmatched bases: 10. On this clone: Antigen: not known.

The PCR used 60 Vbeta and 13 Jbeta primers. Sequencing was performed with immunoSEQ multiplex PCR; in TCRdb, only in-frame clones are kept and a portion is missing. In the table there are about 94,000 clones, about 75% of which are singletons. This sequence originates from a man aged 40-49 years in good health and CMV-seropositive. The sequencing input was PBMCs. The chain carries TRBV9 and TRBJ2-7; 9 bases map to TRBD2. CDR3 sequence reads: CASSLAGTSLDEQYF. DNA for the CDR3: TGTGCCAGCAGCCTAGCCGGGACTAGCTTAGACGAGCAGTACTTC. Full variable domain (remainder filled in from reference TRBV9 and TRBJ2-7): DSGVTQTPKHLITATGQRVTLRCSPRSGDLSVYWYQQSLDQGLQFLIQYYNGEERAKGNILERFSAQQFPDLHSELNLSSLELGDSALYFCASSLAGTSLDEQYFGPGTRLTVT.